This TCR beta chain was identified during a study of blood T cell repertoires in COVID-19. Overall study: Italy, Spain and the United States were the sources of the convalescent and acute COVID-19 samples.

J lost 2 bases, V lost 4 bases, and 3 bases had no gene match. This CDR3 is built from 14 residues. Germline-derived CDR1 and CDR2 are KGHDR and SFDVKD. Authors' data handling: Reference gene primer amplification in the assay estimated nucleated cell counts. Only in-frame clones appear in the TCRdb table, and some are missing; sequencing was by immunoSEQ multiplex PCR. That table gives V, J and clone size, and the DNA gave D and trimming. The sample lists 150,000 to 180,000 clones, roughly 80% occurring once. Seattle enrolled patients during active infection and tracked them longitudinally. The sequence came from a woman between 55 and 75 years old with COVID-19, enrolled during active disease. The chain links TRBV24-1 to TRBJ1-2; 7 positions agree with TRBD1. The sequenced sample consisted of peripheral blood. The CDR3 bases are TGTGCCACCAGTGACCCGGGACAGAACTATGGCTACACCTTC. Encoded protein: CATSDPGQNYGYTF.